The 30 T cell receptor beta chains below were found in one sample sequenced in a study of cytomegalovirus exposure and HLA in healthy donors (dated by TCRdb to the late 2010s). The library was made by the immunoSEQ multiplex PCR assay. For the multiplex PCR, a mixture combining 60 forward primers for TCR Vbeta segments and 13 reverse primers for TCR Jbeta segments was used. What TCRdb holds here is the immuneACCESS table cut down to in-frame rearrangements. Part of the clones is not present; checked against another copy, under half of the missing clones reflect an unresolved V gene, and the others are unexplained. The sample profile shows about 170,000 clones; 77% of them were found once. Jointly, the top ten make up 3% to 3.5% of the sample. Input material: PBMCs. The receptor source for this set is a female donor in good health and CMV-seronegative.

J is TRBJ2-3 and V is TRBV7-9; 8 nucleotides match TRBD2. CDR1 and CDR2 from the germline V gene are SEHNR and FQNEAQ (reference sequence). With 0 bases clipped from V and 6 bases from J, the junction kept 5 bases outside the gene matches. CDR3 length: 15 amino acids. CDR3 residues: CASSLARGAGDTQYF. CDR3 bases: TGTGCCAGCAGCTTAGCGCGGGGGGCCGGGGATACGCAGTATTTT.

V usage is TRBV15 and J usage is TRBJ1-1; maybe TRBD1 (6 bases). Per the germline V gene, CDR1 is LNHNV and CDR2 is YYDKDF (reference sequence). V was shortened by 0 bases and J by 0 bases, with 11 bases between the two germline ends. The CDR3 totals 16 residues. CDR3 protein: CATSRDLQGMNTEAFF. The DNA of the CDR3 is TGTGCCACCAGCAGAGATCTTCAGGGGATGAACACTGAAGCTTTCTTT.

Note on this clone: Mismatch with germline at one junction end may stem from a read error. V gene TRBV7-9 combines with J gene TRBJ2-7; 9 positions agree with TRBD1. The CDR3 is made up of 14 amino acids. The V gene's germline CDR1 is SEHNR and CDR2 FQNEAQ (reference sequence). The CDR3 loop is CSSSHGGQGLEQYF. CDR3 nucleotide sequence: TGTTCCAGCAGCCACGGGGGACAGGGTTTGGAGCAGTACTTC.

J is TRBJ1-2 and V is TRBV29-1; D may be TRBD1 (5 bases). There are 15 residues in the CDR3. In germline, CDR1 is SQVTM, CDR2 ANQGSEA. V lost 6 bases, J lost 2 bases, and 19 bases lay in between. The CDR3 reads CSVASGDGENYGYTF. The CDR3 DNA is TGCAGCGTCGCCAGCGGGGACGGCGAGAACTATGGCTACACCTTC.

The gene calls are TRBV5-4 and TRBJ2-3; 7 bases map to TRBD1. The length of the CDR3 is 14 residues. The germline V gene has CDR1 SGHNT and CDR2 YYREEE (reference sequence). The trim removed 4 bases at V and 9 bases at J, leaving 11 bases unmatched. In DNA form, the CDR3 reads TGTGCCAGCAGCCAACGACAGGGTTTCGACACGCAGTATTTT. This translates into CASSQRQGFDTQYF.

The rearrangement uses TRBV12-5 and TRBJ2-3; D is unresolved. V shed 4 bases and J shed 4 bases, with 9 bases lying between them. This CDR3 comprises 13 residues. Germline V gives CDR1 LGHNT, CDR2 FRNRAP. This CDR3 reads CASGSQLADTQYF. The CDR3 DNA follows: TGTGCTAGTGGTTCACAGCTGGCAGATACGCAGTATTTT. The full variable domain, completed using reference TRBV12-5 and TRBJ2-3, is DARVTQTPRHKVTEMGQEVTMRCQPILGHNTVFWYRQTMMQGLELLAYFRNRAPLDDSGMPKDRFSAEMPDATLATLKIQPSEPRDSAVYFCASGSQLADTQYFGPGTRLTVL.

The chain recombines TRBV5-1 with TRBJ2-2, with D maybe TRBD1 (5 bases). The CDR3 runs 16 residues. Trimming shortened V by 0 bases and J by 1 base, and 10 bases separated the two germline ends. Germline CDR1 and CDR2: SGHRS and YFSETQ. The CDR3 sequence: CASSLVDTENTGELFF. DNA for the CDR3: TGCGCCAGCAGCTTGGTGGACACCGAGAACACCGGGGAGCTGTTTTTT.

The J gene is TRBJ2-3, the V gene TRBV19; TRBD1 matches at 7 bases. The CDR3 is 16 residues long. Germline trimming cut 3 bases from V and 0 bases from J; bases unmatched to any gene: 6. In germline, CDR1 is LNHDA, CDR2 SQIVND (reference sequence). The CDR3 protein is CASSIIGTASTDTQYF. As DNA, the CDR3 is TGTGCCAGTAGTATTATCGGGACAGCGAGCACAGATACGCAGTATTTT.

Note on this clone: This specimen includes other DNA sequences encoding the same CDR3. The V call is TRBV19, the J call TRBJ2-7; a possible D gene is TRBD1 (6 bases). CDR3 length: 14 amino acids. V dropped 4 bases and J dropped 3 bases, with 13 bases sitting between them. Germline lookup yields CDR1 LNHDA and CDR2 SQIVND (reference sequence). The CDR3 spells CASSTPGQRYEQYF. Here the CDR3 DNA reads TGTGCCAGTAGTACCCCAGGACAGCGCTACGAGCAGTACTTC.

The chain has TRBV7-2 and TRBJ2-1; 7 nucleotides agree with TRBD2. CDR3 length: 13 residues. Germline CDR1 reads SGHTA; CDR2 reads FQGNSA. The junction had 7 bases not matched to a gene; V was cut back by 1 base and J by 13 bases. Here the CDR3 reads CASSLETSAGQFF. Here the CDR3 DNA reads TGTGCCAGCAGCTTAGAAACTAGCGCGGGACAGTTCTTC.

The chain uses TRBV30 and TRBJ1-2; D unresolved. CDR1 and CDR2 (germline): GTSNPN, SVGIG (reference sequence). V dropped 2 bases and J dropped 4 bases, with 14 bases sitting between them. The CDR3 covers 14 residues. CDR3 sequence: CAWSSAGNLYGYTF. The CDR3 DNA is TGTGCCTGGAGTTCAGCAGGCAACCTCTATGGCTACACCTTC.

This chain's CDR3 is CASSLGPVYEQYF. In DNA form, the CDR3 reads TGTGCCAGCAGTTTAGGTCCAGTTTACGAGCAGTACTTC. The rearrangement joins TRBV27 to TRBJ2-7; no clear D gene. The V end was cut by 2 bases, the J end by 4 bases, with 9 bases between. Germline V CDR1 and CDR2: MNHEY, SMNVEV (reference sequence). This CDR3 spans 13 amino acids.

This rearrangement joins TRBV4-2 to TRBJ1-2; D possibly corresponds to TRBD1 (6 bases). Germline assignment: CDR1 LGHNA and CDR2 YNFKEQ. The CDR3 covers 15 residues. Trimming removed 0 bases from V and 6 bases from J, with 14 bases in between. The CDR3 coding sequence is TGTGCCAGCAGCCAAGATATACAGGGACGGAATGGCTACACCTTC. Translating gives CASSQDIQGRNGYTF.

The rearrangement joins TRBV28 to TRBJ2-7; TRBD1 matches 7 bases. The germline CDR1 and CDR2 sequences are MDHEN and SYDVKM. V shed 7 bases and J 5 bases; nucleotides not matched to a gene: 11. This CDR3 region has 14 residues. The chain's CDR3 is CASTWGNRGHEQYF. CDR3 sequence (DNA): TGTGCCAGCACCTGGGGGAACAGGGGACACGAGCAGTACTTC.

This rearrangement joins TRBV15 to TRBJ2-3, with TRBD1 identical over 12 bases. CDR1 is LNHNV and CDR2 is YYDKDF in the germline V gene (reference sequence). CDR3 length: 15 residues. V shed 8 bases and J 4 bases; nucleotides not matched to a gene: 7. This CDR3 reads CATDPGQGAPDTQYF. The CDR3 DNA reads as TGTGCCACCGACCCGGGACAGGGGGCACCAGATACGCAGTATTTT.

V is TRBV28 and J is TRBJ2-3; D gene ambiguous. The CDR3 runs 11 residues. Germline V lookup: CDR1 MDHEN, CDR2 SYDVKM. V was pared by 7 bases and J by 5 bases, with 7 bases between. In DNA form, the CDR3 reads TGTGCCAGCACCAATCAAGATACGCAGTATTTT. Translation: CASTNQDTQYF.

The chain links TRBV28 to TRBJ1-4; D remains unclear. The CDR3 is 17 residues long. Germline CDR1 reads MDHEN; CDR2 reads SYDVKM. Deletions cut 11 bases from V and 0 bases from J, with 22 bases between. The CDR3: CACLEGGLSATNEKLFF. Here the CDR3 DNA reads TGTGCCTGCCTCGAAGGAGGCCTATCTGCAACTAATGAAAAACTGTTTTTT.

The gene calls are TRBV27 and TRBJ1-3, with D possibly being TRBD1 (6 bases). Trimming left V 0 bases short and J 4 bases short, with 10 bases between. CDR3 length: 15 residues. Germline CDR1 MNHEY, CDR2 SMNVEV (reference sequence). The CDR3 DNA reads TGTGCCAGCAGTTTATCGGCAGGGGCCGGAAACACCATATATTTT. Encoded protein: CASSLSAGAGNTIYF.

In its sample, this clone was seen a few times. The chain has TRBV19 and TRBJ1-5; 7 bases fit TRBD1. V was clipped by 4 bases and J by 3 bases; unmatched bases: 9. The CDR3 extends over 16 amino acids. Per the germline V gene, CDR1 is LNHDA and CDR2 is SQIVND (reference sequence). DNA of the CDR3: TGTGCCAGTAGTACTTACCGACAGGGCTACAATCAGCCCCAGCATTTT. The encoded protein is CASSTYRQGYNQPQHF.

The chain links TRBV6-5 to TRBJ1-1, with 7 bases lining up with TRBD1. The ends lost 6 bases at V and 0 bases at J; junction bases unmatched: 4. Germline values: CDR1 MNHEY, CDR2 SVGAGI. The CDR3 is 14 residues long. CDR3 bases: TGTGCCAGCAGGACGGGACAGATGAACACTGAAGCTTTCTTT. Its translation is CASRTGQMNTEAFF.

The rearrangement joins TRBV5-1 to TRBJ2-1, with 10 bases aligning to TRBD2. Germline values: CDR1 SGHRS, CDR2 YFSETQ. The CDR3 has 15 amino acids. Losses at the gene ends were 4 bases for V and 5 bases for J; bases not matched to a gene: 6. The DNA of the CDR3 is TGCGCCAGCAGCGTCACTAGCGGGGTTCACAATGAGCAGTTCTTC. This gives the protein CASSVTSGVHNEQFF.

CDR3 amino acids: CASSSIPGGGVNTEAFF. The DNA of the CDR3 is TGTGCCAGCAGCTCGATACCTGGTGGAGGAGTGAACACTGAAGCTTTCTTT. The chain links TRBV7-8 to TRBJ1-1; D ambiguous. The germline V and J ends were trimmed by 4 bases and 0 bases, with 18 bases remaining between them. The V gene's germline CDR1 is SGHVS and CDR2 FQNEAQ. The CDR3 loop spans 17 amino acids.

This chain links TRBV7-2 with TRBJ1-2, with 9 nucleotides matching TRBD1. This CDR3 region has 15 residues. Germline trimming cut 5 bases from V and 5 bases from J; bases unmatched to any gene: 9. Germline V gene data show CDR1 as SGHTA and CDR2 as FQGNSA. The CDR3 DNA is TGTGCCAGCAGCCCGGGGGACAGGGAATGGTATGGCTACACCTTC. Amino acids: CASSPGDREWYGYTF.

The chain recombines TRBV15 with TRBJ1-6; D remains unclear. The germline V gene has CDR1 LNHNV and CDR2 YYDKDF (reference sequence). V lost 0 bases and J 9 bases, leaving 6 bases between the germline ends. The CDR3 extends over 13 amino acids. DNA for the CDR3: TGTGCCACCAGCAGAGATAGCAGTTCACCCCTCCACTTT. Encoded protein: CATSRDSSSPLHF.

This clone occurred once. The CDR3 DNA sequence: TGTGCCAGCAGTATAGCAGGGGACACTGAAGCTTTCTTT. Amino acids: CASSIAGDTEAFF. The rearrangement uses TRBV28 and TRBJ1-1; D is possibly TRBD1 (6 bases). This CDR3 has 13 residues. Germline loops: CDR1 MDHEN, CDR2 SYDVKM. V was pared by 5 bases and J by 3 bases, with 10 bases between.

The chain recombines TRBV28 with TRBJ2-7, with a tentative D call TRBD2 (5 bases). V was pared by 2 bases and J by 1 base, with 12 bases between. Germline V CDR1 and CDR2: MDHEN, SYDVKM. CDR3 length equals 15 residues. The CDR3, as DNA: TGTGCCAGCAGTTTACGGGATGTGAGGTCCTACGAGCAGTACTTC. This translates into CASSLRDVRSYEQYF.

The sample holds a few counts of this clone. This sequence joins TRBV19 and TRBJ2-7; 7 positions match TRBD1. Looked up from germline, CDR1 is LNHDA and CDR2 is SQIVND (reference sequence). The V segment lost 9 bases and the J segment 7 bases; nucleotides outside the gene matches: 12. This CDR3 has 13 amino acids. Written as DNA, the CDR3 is TGTGCCAGCACGACAGGGTTGATGGAAGAGCAGTACTTC. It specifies CASTTGLMEEQYF.

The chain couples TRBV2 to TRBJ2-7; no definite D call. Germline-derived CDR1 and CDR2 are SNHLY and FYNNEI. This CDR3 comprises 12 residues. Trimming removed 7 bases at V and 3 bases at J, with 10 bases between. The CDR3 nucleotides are TGTGCCAGCACCCCCCGGGTCTACGAGCAGTACTTC. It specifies CASTPRVYEQYF.

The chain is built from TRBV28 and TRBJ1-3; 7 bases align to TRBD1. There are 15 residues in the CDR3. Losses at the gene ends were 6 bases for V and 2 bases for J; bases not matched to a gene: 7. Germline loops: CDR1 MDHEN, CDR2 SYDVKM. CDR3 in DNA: TGTGCCAGCAGGTTCGACAGGGCCCCTGGAAACACCATATATTTT. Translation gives CASRFDRAPGNTIYF.

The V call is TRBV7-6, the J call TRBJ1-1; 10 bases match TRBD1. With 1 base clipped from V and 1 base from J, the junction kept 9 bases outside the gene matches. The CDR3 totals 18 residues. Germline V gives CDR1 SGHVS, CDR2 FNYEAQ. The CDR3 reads CASSLVFGTGEGNTEAFF. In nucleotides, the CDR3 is TGTGCCAGCAGCTTAGTCTTCGGGACAGGGGAGGGGAACACTGAAGCTTTCTTT.